The rows below give T cell receptor beta chains drawn from one sample of a study of blood T cell repertoires in COVID-19. Only in-frame clones appear in the TCRdb table, and some are missing; sequencing was by immunoSEQ multiplex PCR. Here the sample spans fewer than 250,000 clones, roughly 80% being singletons. The specimen was peripheral blood. Receptors originate from a woman aged 80 or over with acute or convalescent COVID-19. CDR3s leave out the opening cysteine and the closing phenylalanine or tryptophan. A row's size may be missing; if present it is once, few, many or a size class.

J gene: TRBJ2-7; clone size: .; V gene: TRBV30; CDR3 protein: AWGPQVHEQY
J gene: TRBJ1-1; clone size: once; V gene: TRBV7-8; CDR3 protein: ASSLEGRGTEAF
J gene: TRBJ1-1; clone size: .; V gene: TRBV11-2; CDR3 protein: ASSLGQSNTEAF
J gene: TRBJ1-5; clone size: .; V gene: TRBV11-1; CDR3 protein: ASSRDRDQPQH
J gene: TRBJ2-3; clone size: .; V gene: TRBV3-1/TRBV3-2; CDR3 protein: ASSQGPDYSTDTQY
J gene: TRBJ2-3; clone size: .; V gene: TRBV7-9; CDR3 protein: ASSLAFTADTQY
J gene: TRBJ1-1; clone size: .; V gene: TRBV6-2/TRBV6-3; CDR3 protein: ASSQGQEAF
J gene: TRBJ2-3; clone size: .; V gene: TRBV7-8; CDR3 protein: ASSLGIAGAAY
J gene: TRBJ2-6; clone size: .; V gene: TRBV19; CDR3 protein: ASSLQGTPGANVLT
J gene: TRBJ2-5; clone size: .; V gene: TRBV23-1; CDR3 protein: ANPTGGPETQY
J gene: TRBJ2-5; clone size: .; V gene: TRBV5-8; CDR3 protein: ASSTDRGPGETQY
J gene: TRBJ1-5; clone size: .; V gene: TRBV6-4; CDR3 protein: ASGGPGLRQPQH
J gene: TRBJ2-7; clone size: .; V gene: TRBV5-8; CDR3 protein: ASSHDSYEQY
J gene: TRBJ1-5; clone size: .; V gene: TRBV11-2; CDR3 protein: ASSEQESQPQH
J gene: TRBJ2-1; clone size: once; V gene: TRBV5-1; CDR3 protein: ASSLAGEQF
J gene: TRBJ2-4; clone size: .; V gene: TRBV4-2; CDR3 protein: ASSQARTGKAKNIQY
J gene: TRBJ1-6; clone size: once; V gene: TRBV7-2; CDR3 protein: ASSSTGINNSPLH
J gene: TRBJ1-4; clone size: .; V gene: TRBV18; CDR3 protein: ASSRLINHSTNEKLF
J gene: TRBJ2-5; clone size: .; V gene: TRBV7-9; CDR3 protein: ASSLMLSQETQY
J gene: TRBJ2-3; clone size: .; V gene: TRBV27; CDR3 protein: ASSLGAPTDTQY
J gene: TRBJ1-6; clone size: .; V gene: TRBV28; CDR3 protein: ASSLFSGARASPLH
J gene: TRBJ2-7; clone size: .; V gene: TRBV18; CDR3 protein: ASSATSSYEQY
J gene: TRBJ2-2; clone size: .; V gene: TRBV11-1; CDR3 protein: ASSLDRGTNTGELF
J gene: TRBJ2-7; clone size: few; V gene: TRBV18; CDR3 protein: ASSTGQGAPEQY
J gene: TRBJ2-7; clone size: once; V gene: TRBV18; CDR3 protein: ASSPTPPPGTYEQY
J gene: TRBJ2-5; clone size: .; V gene: TRBV7-9; CDR3 protein: ASSSRNIQETQY
J gene: TRBJ2-7; clone size: few; V gene: TRBV7-2; CDR3 protein: ASSLRDEQY
J gene: TRBJ2-1; clone size: .; V gene: TRBV2; CDR3 protein: ASRLSGDNEQF
J gene: TRBJ1-4; clone size: .; V gene: TRBV6-1; CDR3 protein: ASSETGAWEKLF
J gene: TRBJ2-4; clone size: few; V gene: TRBV28; CDR3 protein: ASGTALLLAGNIQY
J gene: TRBJ2-1; clone size: .; V gene: TRBV7-3; CDR3 protein: ASSPLQGGLMRGSYNEQF
J gene: TRBJ1-1; clone size: .; V gene: TRBV19; CDR3 protein: ASNFGLNTEAF
J gene: TRBJ1-1; clone size: many; V gene: TRBV5-5; CDR3 protein: ASSLGTGRPEAF
J gene: TRBJ2-7; clone size: .; V gene: TRBV10-3; CDR3 protein: AISESRVIDEQY
J gene: TRBJ2-7; clone size: .; V gene: TRBV29-1; CDR3 protein: SVEQGGYEQY
J gene: TRBJ2-3; clone size: .; V gene: TRBV9; CDR3 protein: ASSVAGGPVSTDTQY
J gene: TRBJ1-5; clone size: once; V gene: TRBV27; CDR3 protein: ASSPRGGFVSNQPQH
J gene: TRBJ2-5; clone size: .; V gene: TRBV4-1; CDR3 protein: ASSLTQGGSQETQY
J gene: TRBJ1-1; clone size: .; V gene: TRBV30; CDR3 protein: AWTHPTGGAEAF
J gene: TRBJ1-1; clone size: .; V gene: TRBV13; CDR3 protein: ASSHGGPAREAF
J gene: TRBJ1-6; clone size: once; V gene: TRBV7-9; CDR3 protein: ASSLPGLPPLH
J gene: TRBJ1-1; clone size: .; V gene: TRBV6-6; CDR3 protein: ASSYSRTGLDTEAF
J gene: TRBJ2-5; clone size: .; V gene: TRBV7-8; CDR3 protein: ASSSGTSQETQY
J gene: TRBJ1-1; clone size: .; V gene: TRBV12-3/TRBV12-4; CDR3 protein: ASSRGQSGEAF
J gene: TRBJ1-3; clone size: once; V gene: TRBV29-1; CDR3 protein: SVVGQGWDTIY
J gene: TRBJ2-2; clone size: .; V gene: TRBV6-1; CDR3 protein: ASSVGTSGRTGELF
J gene: TRBJ1-2; clone size: .; V gene: TRBV20-1; CDR3 protein: SATDSGGYT
J gene: TRBJ1-6; clone size: .; V gene: TRBV3-1/TRBV3-2; CDR3 protein: ASSQDQMDSPLH